Presented here are 13 T cell receptor beta chains from one specimen sequenced in a study of CD8 T cells in Susac syndrome. A quantity of about 0.5 to 1 ug RNA underwent reverse transcription using random hexamers. TCRdb redid the calling of the immunoSEQ multiplex PCR reads with MiXCR, one entry per CDR3 protein. The sample carries roughly 130,000 distinct CDR3 sequences, roughly 95% recorded once. What was sequenced was CD4+ T cells from PBMCs. These TCRs come from a human donor with multiple sclerosis.

The DNA for the CDR3 is TGCAGCGTTCTGCGGGGGGGCACCTACAATGAGCAGTTCTTC. It encodes CSVLRGGTYNEQFF. The chain combines TRBV29-1 with TRBJ2-1, with TRBD2 identical over 9 bases. Germline lookup yields CDR1 SQVTM and CDR2 ANQGSEA. V dropped 5 bases and J dropped 2; count of bases not matched to a gene: 4. This CDR3 contains 14 residues.

This sequence joins TRBV2 and TRBJ2-1; TRBD2 agrees at 10 bases. CDR3 length equals 12 residues. Per the germline V gene, CDR1 is SNHLY and CDR2 is FYNNEI. Unmatched junction bases numbered 6, after V lost 7 bases and J lost 12 bases. In DNA form, the CDR3 reads TGTGCCAGCATTTTAGCGGGAGGTGCGCAGTTCTTC. Translation: CASILAGGAQFF.

This rearrangement joins TRBV7-9 to TRBJ1-1, with 9 positions matching TRBD1. The CDR3 is 15 amino acids. V lost 3 bases, J lost 5 bases, and 7 bases stayed unmatched. The germline gives CDR1 SEHNR, CDR2 FQNEAQ (reference sequence). CDR3 sequence reads: CASSFQGTGNTEAFF. As DNA, the CDR3 is TGTGCCAGCAGCTTTCAAGGGACAGGGAATACTGAAGCTTTCTTT.

The chain combines TRBV3-1 with TRBJ2-1; D unclear. Per the germline V gene, CDR1 is LGHDT and CDR2 is YNNKEL (reference sequence). This CDR3 has 15 residues. Trimming left V 3 bases short and J 0 bases short, with 9 bases between. The CDR3 bases are TGTGCCAGCAGCCACGGCGGAAACTCCTACAATGAGCAGTTCTTC. Translation: CASSHGGNSYNEQFF.

The chain joins TRBV29-1 to TRBJ2-7, with D possibly called TRBD1 or TRBD2 (5 bases each). The CDR3 totals 14 residues. V was shortened by 7 bases and J by 1 base, with 17 bases between the two germline ends. The germline CDR1 and CDR2 sequences are SQVTM and ANQGSEA. The CDR3 region is CSAPFEGPSYEQYF. The CDR3 coding sequence is TGCAGCGCACCCTTTGAGGGACCGTCCTACGAGCAGTACTTC.

This chain uses TRBV20-1 with TRBJ2-2; TRBD2 agrees at 10 bases. CDR1 DFQATT and CDR2 SNEGSKA come from the germline V gene (reference sequence). With 3 bases clipped from V and 3 bases from J, the junction kept 4 bases outside the gene matches. This CDR3 comprises 15 residues. The CDR3 reads CSASRLAGDTGELFF. CDR3 nucleotides: TGCAGTGCTAGTAGGCTAGCGGGAGACACCGGGGAGCTGTTTTTT.

The chain uses TRBV7-9 and TRBJ2-1; the match to TRBD2 covers 10 bases. The germline gives CDR1 SEHNR, CDR2 FQNEAQ (reference sequence). The V segment lost 5 bases and the J segment 6 bases; nucleotides outside the gene matches: 7. The CDR3 extends over 15 amino acids. The CDR3 spells CASSPPGLATNEQFF. CDR3 coding DNA: TGTGCCAGCAGCCCTCCGGGACTAGCGACCAATGAGCAGTTCTTC.

This rearrangement joins TRBV7-2 to TRBJ2-7; D possibly matches TRBD1 or TRBD2 (5 bases each). Germline-derived CDR1 and CDR2 are SGHTA and FQGNSA. The germline V and J ends were trimmed by 4 bases and 0 bases, with 13 bases remaining between them. The length of the CDR3 is 15 residues. The CDR3 DNA reads TGTGCCAGCAGCTCCGGGGCGATCGCCTCCTACGAGCAGTACTTC. Amino acids: CASSSGAIASYEQYF.

The chain is built from TRBV3-1 and TRBJ2-5, with 10 bases fitting TRBD2. Germline trimming cut 2 bases from V and 4 bases from J; bases unmatched to any gene: 1. Germline V CDR1 and CDR2: LGHDT, YNNKEL (reference sequence). The CDR3 is 14 amino acids. CDR3 protein: CASSQLAGGETQYF. The CDR3 nucleotides are TGTGCCAGCAGCCAATTAGCGGGGGGAGAGACCCAGTACTTC.

The chain is built from TRBV27 and TRBJ1-2; no firm D call. Germline loops: CDR1 MNHEY, CDR2 SMNVEV (reference sequence). The germline V and J ends were trimmed by 6 bases and 8 bases, with 16 bases remaining between them. The CDR3 is made up of 13 amino acids. CDR3 residues: CASSPGSGRGYTF. The CDR3 nucleotides read TGTGCCAGCAGCCCAGGATCCGGGCGCGGCTACACCTTC.

This sequence joins TRBV2 and TRBJ1-5, with 7 bases that match TRBD1. The junction had 12 bases not matched to a gene; V was cut back by 3 bases and J by 7 bases. The germline CDR1 and CDR2 sequences are SNHLY and FYNNEI. CDR3 length: 16 residues. CDR3 amino acids: CASSDRGSESGQPQHF. The CDR3 DNA is TGTGCCAGCAGTGACAGGGGGTCCGAATCGGGGCAGCCCCAGCATTTT.

The J gene is TRBJ1-5, the V gene TRBV29-1, with a tentative D call TRBD1 (5 bases). Germline CDR1 SQVTM, CDR2 ANQGSEA. The length of the CDR3 is 15 residues. The V end lost 0 bases, the J end lost 4 bases, and 13 bases lay between the germline ends. CDR3 nucleotide sequence: TGCAGCGTTGAAGATGGGTCGGGGGGGAATCAGCCCCAGCATTTT. This encodes CSVEDGSGGNQPQHF. Variable domain in full (rest from reference TRBV29-1 and TRBJ1-5): SAVISQKPSRDICQRGTSLTIQCQVDSQVTMMFWYRQQPGQSLTLIATANQGSEATYESGFVIDKFPISRPNLTFSTLTVSNMSPEDSSIYLCSVEDGSGGNQPQHFGDGTRLSIL.

The CDR3 sequence: CASSYGGLGSTDTQYF. The CDR3 DNA sequence: TGTGCCAGCAGTTACGGGGGGTTGGGGAGCACAGATACGCAGTATTTT. The chain is built from TRBV6-5 and TRBJ2-3; D is perhaps TRBD2 (6 bases). Trimming cost V 2 bases and J 0 bases, with 12 bases left between them. Germline lookup yields CDR1 MNHEY and CDR2 SVGAGI. This CDR3 has 16 amino acids.